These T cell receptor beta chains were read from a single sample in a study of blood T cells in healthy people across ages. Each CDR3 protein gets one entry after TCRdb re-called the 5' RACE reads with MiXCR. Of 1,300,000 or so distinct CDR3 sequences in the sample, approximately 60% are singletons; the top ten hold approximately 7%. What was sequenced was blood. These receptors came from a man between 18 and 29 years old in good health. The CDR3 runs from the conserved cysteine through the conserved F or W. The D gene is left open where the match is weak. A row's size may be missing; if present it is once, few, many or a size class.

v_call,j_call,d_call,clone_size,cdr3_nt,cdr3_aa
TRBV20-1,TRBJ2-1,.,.,TGCAGTGCTAGAAACGGAAATAGCGGTCTGAATGAGCAGTTCTTC,CSARNGNSGLNEQFF
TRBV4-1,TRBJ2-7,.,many,TGCGCCAGCAGCCAAGTTACTTCCTACGAGCAGTACTTC,CASSQVTSYEQYF
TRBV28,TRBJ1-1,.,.,TGTGCCAGCAGTCCCTGGGACGGGCCGAACACTGAAGCTTTCTTT,CASSPWDGPNTEAFF
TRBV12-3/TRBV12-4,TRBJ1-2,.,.,TGTGCCAGCAGTTTTTCAGGGGTCCCCTATGGCTACACCTTC,CASSFSGVPYGYTF
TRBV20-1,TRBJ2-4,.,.,TGCAGTGCTAGAATCCCGGGAGCCAAAAACATTCAGTATTTC,CSARIPGAKNIQYF
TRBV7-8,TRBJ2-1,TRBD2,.,TGTGCCAGCAGCCCTCGGGCGCTAGCGGGGTGGTATGAGCAGTTCTTC,CASSPRALAGWYEQFF
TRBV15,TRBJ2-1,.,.,TGTGCCACCGTTGGGACCATCGAGAGCTCCTACAATGAGCAGTTCTTC,CATVGTIESSYNEQFF
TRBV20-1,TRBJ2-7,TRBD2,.,TGCAGTGCTAGAGTCGCTAGCGGCATACTCGAGCAGTACTTC,CSARVASGILEQYF
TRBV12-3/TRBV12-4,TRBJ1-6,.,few,TGTGCCAGCAGCGTCAAATATAATTCACCCCTCCACTTT,CASSVKYNSPLHF
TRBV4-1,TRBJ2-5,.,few,TGCGCCAGCAGCCAAGACGGAGAACGGGGCAACCAAGAGACCCAGTACTTC,CASSQDGERGNQETQYF
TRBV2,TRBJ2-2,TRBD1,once,TGTGCCAGCATTAAGACAGGGGCGAGCACCGGGGAGCTGTTTTTT,CASIKTGASTGELFF
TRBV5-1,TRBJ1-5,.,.,TGCGCCAGCAGCCCCATGCCGGACAGCGAACAGCCCCAGCATTTT,CASSPMPDSEQPQHF
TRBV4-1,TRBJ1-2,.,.,TGCGTCAGCAGCTTACGATGGAGTCCGTATGGCTACACCTTC,CVSSLRWSPYGYTF
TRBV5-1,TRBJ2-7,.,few,TGCGCCAGCAGCCGGAGCGGGACAGGTTCCGAGCAGTACTTC,CASSRSGTGSEQYF
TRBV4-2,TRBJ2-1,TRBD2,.,TGTGCCAGCAGCCGGGGGCTAGCGGGAATGAATGAGCAGTTCTTC,CASSRGLAGMNEQFF
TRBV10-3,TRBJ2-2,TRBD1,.,TGTGCCATCGGGGGACAGGGGATCGGGGAGCTGTTTTTT,CAIGGQGIGELFF
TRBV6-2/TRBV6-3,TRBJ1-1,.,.,TGTGCCAGCAGTTACTCGAGAGCCTACACTGAAGCTTTCTTT,CASSYSRAYTEAFF
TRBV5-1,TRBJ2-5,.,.,TGCGCCAGCAGCCTACTAGGGAACCAAGAGACCCAGTACTTC,CASSLLGNQETQYF
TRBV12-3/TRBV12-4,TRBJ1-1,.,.,TGTGCCAGCAGCTATGACGGGGCCTTAAGAAACACTGAAGCTTTCTTT,CASSYDGALRNTEAFF
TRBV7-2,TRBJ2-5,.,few,TGTGCCAGCAGCTTCAATTCGCGGGACTTCTGGCAAGAGACCCAGTACTTC,CASSFNSRDFWQETQYF
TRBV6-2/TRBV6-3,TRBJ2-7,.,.,TGTGCCACCCAATACAGTACCTACGAGCAGTACTTC,CATQYSTYEQYF
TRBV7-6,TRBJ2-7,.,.,TGTGCCAGCAGCCTTCGGGGGTACCCCTACGAGCAGTACTTC,CASSLRGYPYEQYF
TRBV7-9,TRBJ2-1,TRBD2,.,TGTGCCAGCAGCCAACCTCAGACTCTAGCGGGAGCTGAGCAGTTCTTC,CASSQPQTLAGAEQFF
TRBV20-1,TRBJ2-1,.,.,TGCAGTGCAACCGGGACGGGTCTTAGGGATGAGCAGTTCTTC,CSATGTGLRDEQFF
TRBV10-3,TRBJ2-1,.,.,TGTGCCATCAGTGAGTCGGCTAGGTTGGGCAATGAGCAGTTCTTC,CAISESARLGNEQFF
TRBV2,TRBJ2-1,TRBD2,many,TGTGCCAGCAGGAGCTCTCGACTAGCGGGAGTGTGGGAGCAGTTCTTC,CASRSSRLAGVWEQFF
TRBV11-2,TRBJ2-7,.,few,TGTGCCAGCAGCTTCTATCCTTACGAGCAGTACTTC,CASSFYPYEQYF
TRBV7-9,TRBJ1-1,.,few,TGTGCCAGCAGTCCCGGGTCCCTGAACACTGAAGCTTTCTTT,CASSPGSLNTEAFF
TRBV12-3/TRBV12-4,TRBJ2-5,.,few,TGTGCCAGCAGTTCTCGGTCGGTTCAAGAGACCCAGTACTTC,CASSSRSVQETQYF
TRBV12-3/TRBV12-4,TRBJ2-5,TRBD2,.,TGTGCCAGCAGTCCAGGGACTAGCGGGAGTGTGCAGACCCAGTACTTC,CASSPGTSGSVQTQYF
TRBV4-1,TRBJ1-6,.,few,TGCGCCAGCAGCCAAGGACTCTCTTCACCCCTCCACTTT,CASSQGLSSPLHF
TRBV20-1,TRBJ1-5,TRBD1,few,TGCAGTGCTAGAGATAAAGGGGACAGGGAAGCGAGGAGCAATCAGCCCCAGCATTTT,CSARDKGDREARSNQPQHF
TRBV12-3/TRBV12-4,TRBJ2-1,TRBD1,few,TGTGCCAGCAGTTTAAGGGCTAACAGGGGCTACAATGAGCAGTTCTTC,CASSLRANRGYNEQFF
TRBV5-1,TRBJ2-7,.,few,TGCGCCAGCAGCCAGGACGGAACCCTCGAGCAGTACTTC,CASSQDGTLEQYF
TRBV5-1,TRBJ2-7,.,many,TGTGCCAGCAGCTTAGGATTGGTGTACGAGCAGTACTTC,CASSLGLVYEQYF
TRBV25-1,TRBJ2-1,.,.,TGTGCCAGCAGTGACCCCCCGGGGCCGGGGGCTTCCTACAATGAGCAGTTCTTC,CASSDPPGPGASYNEQFF
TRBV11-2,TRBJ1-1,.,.,TGTGCCAGCAGCTTTCCGGGACTCCGGGACGACACTGAAGCTTTCTTT,CASSFPGLRDDTEAFF
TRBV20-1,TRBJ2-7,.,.,TGCAGTGCTAGAGGGCTTGAGACTTTATACGAGCAGTACTTC,CSARGLETLYEQYF
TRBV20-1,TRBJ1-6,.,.,TGCAGTGCAAGGGGCTCAACCCTCCACTTT,CSARGSTLHF
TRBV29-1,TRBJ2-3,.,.,TGCAGCGTTGGAGCCTCCCTGATGGGTACGCAGTATTTT,CSVGASLMGTQYF
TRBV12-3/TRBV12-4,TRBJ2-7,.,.,TGTGCCAGCACCCTGGGGGGGGCGGCGTACGAGCAGTACTTC,CASTLGGAAYEQYF
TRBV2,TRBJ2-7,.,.,TGTGCCAGCAGTGTAACCCGTGGCGGGACCCACTACGAGCAGTACTTC,CASSVTRGGTHYEQYF
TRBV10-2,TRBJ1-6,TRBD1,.,TGCGCCAGCAGCGAACCGGGACAGGGGAATTCACCCCTCCACTTT,CASSEPGQGNSPLHF
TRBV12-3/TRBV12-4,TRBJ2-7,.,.,TGTGCCAGCAACTACCCGCCCTACAATGAGCAGTACTTC,CASNYPPYNEQYF
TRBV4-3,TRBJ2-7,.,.,TGCGCCAGCAGCCAAGAGTACAGGACCAACTACGAGCAGTACTTC,CASSQEYRTNYEQYF
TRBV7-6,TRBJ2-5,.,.,TGTGCCAGCAGCTTTCAACCCGACAGTGTGAGGGAGACCCAGTACTTC,CASSFQPDSVRETQYF